One TCR beta chain is described in this entry. Its cognate antigen is unknown. The entry originates in a study of vaccination and CD4 T cells after COVID-19. About the study: The post-COVID samples were taken a median roughly 96 days after diagnosis, anywhere from 35 to 161. Study outcomes and limitations: Reactive clonotype counts went from median about 20 after infection to roughly 41 after vaccination, nonsignificantly.

The CDR3 extends over 13 amino acids. Trimming left V 5 bases short and J 3 bases short, with 11 bases between. CDR1 is SQVTM, CDR2 ANQGSEA, per germline. At the Johns Hopkins FTIC core, DNA taken from cultured CD4+ T cells was sequenced by way of the Oncomine TCR Beta short-read assay. DNA came from CD4+ T cells after culture. MiXCR, run by TCRdb on the PCR reads, gives a single entry per CDR3 protein. Of 2,500 to 3,500 distinct CDR3 sequences listed, around 74% are singletons. Treatment here: roughly ten-day PBMC culture with coronavirus spike peptide pools or control peptides (ViraFEST assay). Positive PCR tests came between March and December 2020, ahead of the US Alpha, Beta and Delta variants.

Input material: CD4+ T cells from blood, cultured in vitro. The chain uses TRBV29-1 and TRBJ1-5; perhaps TRBD1 as D (6 bases). The TCR sequence derives from a human donor who had recovered from COVID-19. The DNA of the CDR3 is TGCAGCGTTTATACAGGGCCCAATCAGCCCCAGCATTTT. It yields the protein CSVYTGPNQPQHF.